The 24 T cell receptor beta chains below all came from one sample that was sequenced in a study of T cell changes during pregnancy in multiple sclerosis. Repertoires were generated with immunoSEQ multiplex PCR, while TCRdb's copy carries only in-frame clones and drops some. The table has 65,000 to 90,000 clones, over 80% seen once; the top ten hold about 2.5%. The sequenced sample was peripheral blood, obtained before pregnancy. These receptors originate from a female donor with multiple sclerosis, enrolled in a pregnancy study.

This clone was picked up one time. The gene calls are TRBV7-3 and TRBJ2-6; 11 bases are shared with TRBD2. The V segment lost 5 bases and the J segment 1 base; nucleotides outside the gene matches: 7. The CDR3 is 18 amino acids. CDR1 SGHTA and CDR2 FQGTGA come from the germline V gene. This chain's CDR3 is CASSPRLAGNSGANVLTF. The CDR3 DNA reads as TGTGCCAGCAGCCCCCGACTAGCGGGGAATTCTGGGGCCAACGTCCTGACTTTC. The full variable domain, its missing parts supplied by reference TRBV7-3 and TRBJ2-6, is GAGVSQTPSNKVTEKGKYVELRCDPISGHTALYWYRQSLGQGPEFLIYFQGTGAADDSGLPNDRFFAVRPEGSVSTLKIQRTERGDSAVYLCASSPRLAGNSGANVLTFGAGSRLTVL.

The chain combines TRBV14 with TRBJ2-5, with D perhaps matching TRBD1 (6 bases). Germline V gene data show CDR1 as SGHDN and CDR2 as FVKESK. The CDR3 sequence is 15 residues long. V gave up 4 bases and J gave up 2 bases, with 14 bases separating them. The CDR3 sequence: CASSLQGTRQETQYF. The CDR3 DNA reads as TGTGCCAGCAGCCTTCAAGGGACACGGCAAGAGACCCAGTACTTC.

J is TRBJ1-5 and V is TRBV28; D not certain. CDR1 and CDR2 from the germline V gene are MDHEN and SYDVKM. The CDR3 totals 14 residues. Trimming took off 4 bases at V and 0 bases at J, with 7 bases between the two ends. CDR3 in DNA: TGTGCCAGCAGTTCCCGACTTAGCAATCAGCCCCAGCATTTT. This sequence encodes CASSSRLSNQPQHF.

The chain couples TRBV7-3 to TRBJ2-7; 8 bases map to TRBD1. The CDR3 sequence is 13 residues long. V was clipped by 5 bases and J by 5 bases; unmatched bases: 5. The germline CDR1 and CDR2 sequences are SGHTA and FQGTGA. The CDR3 region has the DNA TGTGCCAGCAGCACAGGGACAGGCAACGAGCAGTACTTC. Translation gives CASSTGTGNEQYF.

DNA of the CDR3: TGTGCCAGCAGTTTTACAGGGAGCTCCTACGAGCAGTACTTC. It specifies CASSFTGSSYEQYF. This chain links TRBV2 with TRBJ2-7; tentative D call: TRBD1 (6 bases). The CDR3 spans 14 residues. Germline CDR1 SNHLY, CDR2 FYNNEI. The V end was cut by 5 bases, the J end by 0 bases, with 11 bases between.

The V call is TRBV4-2, the J call TRBJ2-3; 8 bases line up with TRBD2. Trimming cost V 3 bases and J 0 bases; bases outside gene matches: 5. This CDR3 is 16 amino acids long. Germline lookup yields CDR1 LGHNA and CDR2 YNFKEQ. Here the CDR3 reads CASSQPSSGSTDTQYF. CDR3 nucleotides: TGTGCCAGCAGCCAGCCATCTAGCGGGAGCACAGATACGCAGTATTTT.

The chain links TRBV28 to TRBJ2-5; the D gene is possibly TRBD1 (5 bases). Germline lookup yields CDR1 MDHEN and CDR2 SYDVKM. CDR3 length: 15 residues. Deletions cut 7 bases from V and 4 bases from J, with 19 bases between. CDR3 in DNA: TGTGCCAGCAATTCGCAGGGCCCTAATAGAGAGACCCAGTACTTC. As protein: CASNSQGPNRETQYF.

The gene calls are TRBV7-2 and TRBJ1-2, with D uncertain. Germline-derived CDR1 and CDR2 are SGHTA and FQGNSA. Trimming pared 2 bases from V and 8 bases from J, leaving 15 bases between. The CDR3 covers 14 residues. In DNA form, the CDR3 reads TGTGCCAGCAGCTTACAAGGGAGCCCTCGGGGCTACACCTTC. This codes for CASSLQGSPRGYTF.

This chain links TRBV27 with TRBJ2-7; D remains unclear. The V gene lost 4 bases and the J gene lost 2 bases, with 9 bases spanning the gap. Per germline, CDR1 MNHEY and CDR2 SMNVEV (reference sequence). The CDR3 length is 13 residues. CDR3 sequence: CASSSRVPYEQYF. The CDR3 DNA sequence: TGTGCCAGCAGTTCCCGGGTCCCCTACGAGCAGTACTTC.

The rearrangement uses TRBV29-1 and TRBJ2-7; 9 positions agree with TRBD1. Trimming at V came to 4 bases and at J to 7 bases, leaving 11 bases not matched to a gene. Germline CDR1 reads SQVTM; CDR2 reads ANQGSEA. The CDR3 spans 14 residues. The CDR3 DNA sequence: TGCAGCGTTGGACGGGACAGGGCCTTGAGGGAGCAGTACTTC. Translation: CSVGRDRALREQYF.

The chain recombines TRBV7-2 with TRBJ1-2, with 10 nucleotides matching TRBD1. The germline CDR1 and CDR2 sequences are SGHTA and FQGNSA. The CDR3 is made up of 15 amino acids. The trim removed 3 bases at V and 4 bases at J, leaving 5 bases unmatched. As DNA, the CDR3 is TGTGCCAGCAGCTTCGGACAGGGGGGGGTCTATGGCTACACCTTC. This codes for CASSFGQGGVYGYTF. Full variable domain (rest looked up from reference TRBV7-2 and TRBJ1-2): GAGVSQSPSNKVTEKGKDVELRCDPISGHTALYWYRQSLGQGLEFLIYFQGNSAPDKSGLPSDRFSAERTGGSVSTLTIQRTQQEDSAVYLCASSFGQGGVYGYTFGSGTRLTVV.

V and J are TRBV14 and TRBJ2-7; D is undetermined. CDR3 length equals 12 residues. Trimming pared 4 bases from V and 3 bases from J, leaving 7 bases between. The V gene's germline CDR1 is SGHDN and CDR2 FVKESK. The CDR3 DNA reads TGTGCCAGCAGCCGCTATAGCTACGAGCAGTACTTC. Its translation: CASSRYSYEQYF.

The rearrangement links TRBV29-1 to TRBJ2-7; TRBD1 agrees at 8 bases. The CDR3 has 15 amino acids. Germline V gene lookup returns CDR1 SQVTM and CDR2 ANQGSEA. V trimming: 0 bases; J trimming: 2 bases; junction bases outside the gene matches: 6. The CDR3 spells CSVEDLSGQAYEQYF. The CDR3 nucleotides are TGCAGCGTTGAAGATCTTTCGGGACAGGCCTACGAGCAGTACTTC.

This clone has only a few counts. The rearrangement links TRBV9 to TRBJ1-1, with a tentative D call TRBD1 (5 bases). The ends were cut back, 0 bases at V and 6 bases at J, with 12 bases in the middle. The CDR3 is 14 amino acids. The germline gives CDR1 SGDLS, CDR2 YYNGEE. Here the CDR3 reads CASSVGRGSPEAFF. CDR3 nucleotide sequence: TGTGCCAGCAGCGTAGGAAGGGGATCCCCTGAAGCTTTCTTT.

Only one count was recorded for this clone. V is TRBV7-9 and J is TRBJ2-5; D gene unclear. V dropped 8 bases and J dropped 1 base, with 11 bases sitting between them. The CDR3 sequence is 13 residues long. Germline values: CDR1 SEHNR, CDR2 FQNEAQ (reference sequence). CDR3 sequence: CASASDIQETQYF. The CDR3 region has the DNA TGTGCCAGCGCCAGCGATATCCAAGAGACCCAGTACTTC.

The J gene is TRBJ2-5, the V gene TRBV5-1; 9 bases agree with TRBD2. The assigned J gene may be wrong: the sequence end matches TRBJ2-7 better. The CDR3 loop spans 17 amino acids. Germline assignment: CDR1 SGHRS and CDR2 YFSETQ. The CDR3 bases are TGCGCCAGCAGCTTAGGAGTTGGGGGCGGGAGGGCCTACGAGCAGTACTTC. Translation: CASSLGVGGGRAYEQYF.

J is TRBJ2-5 and V is TRBV4-1; D may be TRBD1 (6 bases). V was cut by 1 base and J by 3 bases, with 6 bases left in between. The CDR3 consists of 13 residues. In germline, CDR1 is MGHRA, CDR2 YSYEKL. CDR3 DNA sequence: TGCGCCAGCAGCCAAGGGACAGAAGAGACCCAGTACTTC. Encoded protein: CASSQGTEETQYF.

The rearrangement uses TRBV19 and TRBJ2-3, with TRBD1 matching over 9 bases. There are 14 residues in the CDR3. Germline CDR1 is LNHDA and CDR2 is SQIVND (reference sequence). Trimming cost V 4 bases and J 6 bases; bases outside gene matches: 5. The CDR3 spells CASSRGQGYDTQYF. As DNA, the CDR3 is TGTGCCAGTAGTAGAGGACAGGGGTACGATACGCAGTATTTT.

The V call is TRBV28, the J call TRBJ2-2; 8 nucleotides match TRBD2. Per the germline V gene, CDR1 is MDHEN and CDR2 is SYDVKM. The CDR3 consists of 15 residues. Unmatched junction bases numbered 4, after V lost 6 bases and J lost 1 base. The CDR3 DNA sequence: TGTGCCAGCAGCCTCGGGACTAGGAACACCGGGGAGCTGTTTTTT. Translated: CASSLGTRNTGELFF.

The count of this clone is one. V usage is TRBV9 and J usage is TRBJ2-3; maybe TRBD2 (6 bases). Germline CDR1 is SGDLS and CDR2 is YYNGEE. The V end was cut by 4 bases, the J end by 4 bases, with 10 bases between. The CDR3 has 13 amino acids. The CDR3 bases are TGTGCCAGCAGCATACGGGAGTCAGATACGCAGTATTTT. Protein: CASSIRESDTQYF.

This rearrangement joins TRBV29-1 to TRBJ1-4, with 7 positions matching TRBD1. The germline CDR1 and CDR2 sequences are SQVTM and ANQGSEA. The CDR3 totals 13 residues. With 7 bases clipped from V and 8 bases from J, the junction kept 10 bases outside the gene matches. CDR3 nucleotides: TGCAGCGGTAGGCAGGGGGTAGGGGAAAAACTGTTTTTT. Translation gives CSGRQGVGEKLFF.

The CDR3 reads CASSRAGGRETQYF. The CDR3 nucleotides are TGTGCCAGCAGTCGAGCGGGAGGGCGAGAGACCCAGTACTTC. The V call is TRBV6-1, the J call TRBJ2-5, with 10 nucleotides matching TRBD2. This CDR3 comprises 14 residues. Germline V gene lookup returns CDR1 MNHNS and CDR2 SASEGT. V shed 5 bases, J shed 4 bases, and the junction held 4 bases outside the gene matches.

This clone was counted only a few times. DNA for the CDR3: TGTGCCAGCAGTGACCGGTCGGAGGGAAATGAGCAGTTCTTC. This codes for CASSDRSEGNEQFF. The chain combines TRBV6-4 with TRBJ2-1; D may be TRBD2 (6 bases). The CDR3 sequence is 14 residues long. The germline gives CDR1 MRHNA, CDR2 SNTAGT. V was trimmed by 2 bases and J by 7 bases, leaving 12 bases between them.

This clone came up once. The rearrangement uses TRBV29-1 and TRBJ2-5; D might be TRBD2 (5 bases). The germline V gene encodes CDR1 SQVTM and CDR2 ANQGSEA. Deletions cut 4 bases from V and 5 bases from J, with 23 bases between. This CDR3 is built from 16 residues. The CDR3 sequence is CSVGFLALRVWETQYF. CDR3 sequence (DNA): TGCAGCGTTGGGTTCCTTGCCTTGAGGGTATGGGAGACCCAGTACTTC.